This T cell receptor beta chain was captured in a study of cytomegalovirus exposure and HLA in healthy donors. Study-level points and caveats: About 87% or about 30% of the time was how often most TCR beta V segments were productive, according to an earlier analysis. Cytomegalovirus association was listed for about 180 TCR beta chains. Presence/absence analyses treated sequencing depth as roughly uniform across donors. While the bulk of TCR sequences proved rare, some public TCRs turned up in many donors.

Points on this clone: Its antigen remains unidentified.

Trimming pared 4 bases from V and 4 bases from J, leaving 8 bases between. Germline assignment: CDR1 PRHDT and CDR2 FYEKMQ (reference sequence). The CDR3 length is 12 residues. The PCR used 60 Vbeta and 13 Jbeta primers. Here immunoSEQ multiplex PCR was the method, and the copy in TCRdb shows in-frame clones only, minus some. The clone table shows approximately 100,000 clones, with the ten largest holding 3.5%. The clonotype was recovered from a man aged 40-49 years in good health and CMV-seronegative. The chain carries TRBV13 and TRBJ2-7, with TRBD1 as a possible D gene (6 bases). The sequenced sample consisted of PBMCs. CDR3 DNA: TGTGCCAGCAGCTCACAGGGTTACGAGCAGTACTTC. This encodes CASSSQGYEQYF. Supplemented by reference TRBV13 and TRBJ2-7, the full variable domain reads AAGVIQSPRHLIKEKRETATLKCYPIPRHDTVYWYQQGPGQDPQFLISFYEKMQSDKGSIPDRFSAQQFSDYHSELNMSSLELGDSALYFCASSSQGYEQYFGPGTRLTVT.